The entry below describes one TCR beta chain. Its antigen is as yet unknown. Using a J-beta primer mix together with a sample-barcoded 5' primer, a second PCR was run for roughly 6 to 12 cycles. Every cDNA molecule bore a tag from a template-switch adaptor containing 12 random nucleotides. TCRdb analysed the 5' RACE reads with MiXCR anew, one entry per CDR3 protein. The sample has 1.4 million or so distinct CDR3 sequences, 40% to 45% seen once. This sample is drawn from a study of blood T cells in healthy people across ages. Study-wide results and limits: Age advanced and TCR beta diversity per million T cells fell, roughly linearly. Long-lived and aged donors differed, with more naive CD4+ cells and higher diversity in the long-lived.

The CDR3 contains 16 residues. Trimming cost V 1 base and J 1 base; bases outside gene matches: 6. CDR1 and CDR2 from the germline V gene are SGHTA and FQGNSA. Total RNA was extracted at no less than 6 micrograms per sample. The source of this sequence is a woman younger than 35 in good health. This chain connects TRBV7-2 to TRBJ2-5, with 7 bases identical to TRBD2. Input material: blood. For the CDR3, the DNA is TGTGCCAGCAGCTTAGGAATCCGCGGGGGCCAAGAGACCCAGTACTTC. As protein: CASSLGIRGGQETQYF.